This TCR beta chain was captured in a study of metastatic and nonmetastatic thyroid tumors. On the study more broadly: Thyroid patients, malignant and benign, had repertoires compared across blood and tumor or nodule tissue.

Patients had received no treatment of any kind before thyroid surgery. Original processing notes: To classify distant metastasis in papillary thyroid cancer, a model was built from CDR3 differences across clinicopathological groups. MiXCR re-clonotyped the PCR reads for TCRdb. These V and J calls originate from TCRdb's pipeline instead of the authors' own analysis. The sample holds more than 8,000 clones, 44% seen once. The CDR3 runs 14 residues. In germline, CDR1 is MGHRA, CDR2 YSYEKL. V was shortened by 4 bases and J by 1 base, with 11 bases between the two germline ends. The clonotype was recovered from a male donor with papillary thyroid cancer or a benign thyroid nodule (not recorded which). Some clones in this sample may be carry-over from other donors' samples. Input material: tumor tissue. The chain is built from TRBV4-1 and TRBJ2-7; TRBD1 is a possible D gene (6 bases). The DNA of the CDR3 is TGCGCCAGCAGCCCCAGGACAGATTCCTACGAGCAGTACTTC. Translating it yields CASSPRTDSYEQYF.